The 9 T cell receptor beta chains below were found in one sample sequenced in a study of shared clonotypes between healthy human individuals. Clones were read by immunoSEQ multiplex PCR, and TCRdb kept only the in-frame ones, dropping some. The table has millions of clones, 90% to 95% seen once. Source material: naive CD4+ T cells from PBMCs. Regarding subset: CD45RA+ positively selected. These receptors originate from a man aged 18 to 29 in good health. Some clones in this sample may be carry-over from other donors' samples.

This chain links TRBV10-3 with TRBJ2-6; 11 bases map to TRBD2. The CDR3 runs 18 residues. The germline gives CDR1 ENHRY, CDR2 SYGVKD. With 2 bases clipped from V and 1 base from J, the junction kept 4 bases outside the gene matches. CDR3 loop: CAISEISGRASGANVLTF. DNA of the CDR3: TGTGCCATCAGTGAGATTAGCGGGAGGGCGTCTGGGGCCAACGTCCTGACTTTC.

In its sample, this clone was seen a few times. The chain uses TRBV19 and TRBJ1-2; no clear D. The CDR3 is 13 residues long. V was shortened by 3 bases and J by 8 bases, with 13 bases between the two germline ends. The germline V gene encodes CDR1 LNHDA and CDR2 SQIVND (reference sequence). CDR3 amino acids: CASSIRAGGGYTF. Written as DNA, the CDR3 is TGTGCCAGTAGTATTAGGGCAGGCGGCGGCTACACCTTC.

For the CDR3, the DNA is TGTGCCAGCAGTGTGCCTGGGGATCCCACAGATACGCAGTATTTT. As protein: CASSVPGDPTDTQYF. This chain uses TRBV2 with TRBJ2-3; D gene ambiguous. Germline assignment: CDR1 SNHLY and CDR2 FYNNEI. V lost 4 bases and J 2 bases, leaving 13 bases between the germline ends. The CDR3 is 15 residues long.

The chain recombines TRBV28 with TRBJ2-5; a weak D match, TRBD2 (5 bases). With 5 bases removed from V and 3 bases from J, the gap between germline ends came to 13 bases. The CDR3 has 14 residues. Germline CDR1 is MDHEN and CDR2 is SYDVKM. The CDR3 reads CASSTPDGKETQYF. CDR3 nucleotide sequence: TGTGCCAGCAGTACCCCGGACGGGAAAGAGACCCAGTACTTC.

The chain links TRBV6-6 to TRBJ1-5; D uncertain. The CDR3 is 15 residues long. Trimming left V 2 bases short and J 0 bases short, with 8 bases between. The germline CDR1 and CDR2 sequences are MNHNY and SVGAGI (reference sequence). The CDR3 coding sequence is TGTGCCAGCAGTTACGGCAGGATTAGCAATCAGCCCCAGCATTTT. Translation gives CASSYGRISNQPQHF.

This clone was detected only once. The DNA of the CDR3 is TGTGCCAGCAGTTTTTCAGGGTACTATAGCAATCAGCCCCAGCATTTT. This codes for CASSFSGYYSNQPQHF. The chain links TRBV28 to TRBJ1-5, with D possibly matching TRBD1 (5 bases). V lost 3 bases and J lost 0, with 12 bases in between. Germline values: CDR1 MDHEN, CDR2 SYDVKM. This CDR3 spans 16 amino acids.

V is TRBV4-3 and J is TRBJ1-3; no reliable D call. The CDR3 covers 15 residues. V was trimmed by 4 bases and J by 0 bases, leaving 10 bases between them. Germline CDR1 LGHNA, CDR2 YSLEER. DNA of the CDR3: TGCGCCAGCAGCCGTAAACCAGACTCTGGAAACACCATATATTTT. It codes for CASSRKPDSGNTIYF.

This chain uses TRBV5-1 with TRBJ2-3, with 8 bases identical to TRBD1. With V trimmed by 1 base and J by 6 bases, 1 base remained unmatched. Germline CDR1 and CDR2: SGHRS and YFSETQ. This CDR3 has 13 residues. CDR3 nucleotides: TGCGCCAGCAGCTTGACAGGGGGGGATACGCAGTATTTT. Its translation is CASSLTGGDTQYF.

This chain connects TRBV7-7 to TRBJ2-7, with TRBD1 as a possible D gene (6 bases). V was pared by 11 bases and J by 7 bases, with 24 bases between. This CDR3 contains 14 residues. CDR1 is SSHAT, CDR2 FNYEAQ, per germline (reference sequence). The chain's CDR3 is CAGGWLGTFWEQYF. The CDR3, as DNA: TGTGCCGGGGGCTGGTTGGGTACCTTTTGGGAGCAGTACTTC.